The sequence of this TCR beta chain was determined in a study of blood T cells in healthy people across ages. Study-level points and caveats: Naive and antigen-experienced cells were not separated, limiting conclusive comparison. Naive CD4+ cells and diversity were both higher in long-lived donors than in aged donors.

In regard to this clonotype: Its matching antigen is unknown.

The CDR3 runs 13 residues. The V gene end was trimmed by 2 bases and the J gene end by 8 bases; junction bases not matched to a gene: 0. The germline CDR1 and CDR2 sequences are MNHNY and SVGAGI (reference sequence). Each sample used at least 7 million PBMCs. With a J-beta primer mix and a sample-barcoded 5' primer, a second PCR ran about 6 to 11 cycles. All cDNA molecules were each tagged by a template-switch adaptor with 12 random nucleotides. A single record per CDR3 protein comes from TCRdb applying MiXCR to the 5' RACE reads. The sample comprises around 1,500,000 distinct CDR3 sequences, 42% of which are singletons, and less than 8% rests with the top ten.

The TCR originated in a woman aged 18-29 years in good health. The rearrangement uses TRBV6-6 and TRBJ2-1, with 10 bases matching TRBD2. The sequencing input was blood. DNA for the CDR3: TGTGCCAGCAGTTACGGGACTAGCGATGAGCAGTTCTTC. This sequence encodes CASSYGTSDEQFF.